The 21 T cell receptor beta chains below all came from one sample that was sequenced in a study of blood T cell repertoires in COVID-19. Assay: immunoSEQ multiplex PCR; the TCRdb copy retains only in-frame clones and omits some. The top ten hold nearly 5% of the sample, which has fewer than 95,000 clones, 70% to 90% seen once. Sequenced: peripheral blood. The receptors shown here come from an elderly woman with acute or convalescent COVID-19.

This chain uses TRBV18 with TRBJ2-7; 9 bases align to TRBD2. V trimming: 4 bases; J trimming: 4 bases; junction bases outside the gene matches: 8. This CDR3 spans 15 amino acids. CDR1 KGHSH and CDR2 LQKENI come from the germline V gene. CDR3: CASSREASGAYEQYF. CDR3 sequence (DNA): TGTGCCAGCTCACGAGAAGCTAGCGGGGCGTACGAGCAGTACTTC. Supplemented by reference TRBV18 and TRBJ2-7, the full variable domain reads NAGVMQNPRHLVRRRGQEARLRCSPMKGHSHVYWYRQLPEEGLKFMVYLQKENIIDESGMPKERFSAEFPKEGPSILRIQQVVRGDSAAYFCASSREASGAYEQYFGPGTRLTVT.

The chain employs TRBV5-1 and TRBJ2-1, with 13 positions matching TRBD2. This CDR3 spans 16 amino acids. The trim removed 0 bases at V and 7 bases at J, leaving 4 bases unmatched. The germline V gene has CDR1 SGHRS and CDR2 YFSETQ. The CDR3 protein is CASSLVGTSGTNEQFF. The DNA for the CDR3 is TGCGCCAGCAGCTTGGTGGGGACTAGCGGGACTAATGAGCAGTTCTTC.

The gene calls are TRBV20-1 and TRBJ2-7; 8 bases agree with TRBD2. Germline V gene lookup returns CDR1 DFQATT and CDR2 SNEGSKA (reference sequence). The CDR3 runs 11 residues. Germline trimming cut 6 bases from V and 5 bases from J; bases unmatched to any gene: 3. CDR3: CSAWRGDEQYF. CDR3 coding DNA: TGCAGTGCCTGGCGGGGGGACGAGCAGTACTTC.

The chain recombines TRBV7-2 with TRBJ1-2; 8 bases line up with TRBD1. The germline gives CDR1 SGHTA, CDR2 FQGNSA. The CDR3 is 13 amino acids. The V and J ends lost 4 bases and 8 bases, in that order; junction bases with no gene match: 6. CDR3 amino acids: CASSSQGARGYTF. Here the CDR3 DNA reads TGTGCCAGCAGCTCGCAGGGGGCTAGGGGCTACACCTTC.

The chain carries TRBV7-2 and TRBJ2-4; 7 nucleotides agree with TRBD1. The V segment lost 3 bases and the J segment 8 bases; nucleotides outside the gene matches: 7. Germline values: CDR1 SGHTA, CDR2 FQGNSA. This CDR3 contains 14 residues. The DNA for the CDR3 is TGTGCCAGCAGCTTCACAGGGGTGAAAGACATTCAGTACTTC. It specifies CASSFTGVKDIQYF.

The rearrangement joins TRBV6-1 to TRBJ1-5; D is possibly TRBD1 (6 bases). Between the trimmed V and J ends, which lost 1 base and 6 bases, there was a span of 13 bases. Germline V gene sequence: CDR1 MNHNS, CDR2 SASEGT. The CDR3 has 15 residues. The CDR3 DNA reads TGTGCCAGCAGTGAAGTCTGGGGGGGGCTTCAGCCCCAGCATTTT. This sequence encodes CASSEVWGGLQPQHF.

The chain joins TRBV30 to TRBJ1-2; 8 bases are shared with TRBD1. The CDR3 covers 13 residues. CDR1 and CDR2 from the germline V gene are GTSNPN and SVGIG (reference sequence). J lost 8 bases, V lost 2 bases, and 7 bases had no gene match. The CDR3 reads CAWSPHGQGGYTF. CDR3 DNA: TGTGCCTGGAGTCCACACGGACAGGGAGGCTACACCTTC.

V is TRBV3-1 (or the pseudogene TRBV3-2) and J is TRBJ2-3; D unresolved. The CDR3 loop spans 15 amino acids. V was trimmed by 1 base and J by 1 base, leaving 9 bases between them. From germline, CDR1 is LGHDT and CDR2 YNNKEL (reference sequence). CDR3 amino acids: CASSQGSLRTDTQYF. In DNA form, the CDR3 reads TGTGCCAGCAGCCAAGGGAGTTTGCGCACAGATACGCAGTATTTT.

CDR3 DNA: TGCGCCAGCAGCCAAGATAGTACCCAGGGGAAATTCTATGGCTACACCTTC. Its translation is CASSQDSTQGKFYGYTF. The rearrangement uses TRBV4-1 and TRBJ1-2; D may be TRBD1 (6 bases). Germline loops: CDR1 MGHRA, CDR2 YSYEKL. The CDR3 runs 17 residues. Trimming took off 0 bases at V and 4 bases at J, with 18 bases between the two ends.

The chain couples TRBV7-2 to TRBJ2-1, with 12 bases identical to TRBD1. With V trimmed by 5 bases and J by 12 bases, 11 bases remained unmatched. The CDR3 consists of 15 residues. Germline assignment: CDR1 SGHTA and CDR2 FQGNSA. This CDR3 reads CASSPGTGGARVQFF. In DNA form, the CDR3 reads TGTGCCAGCAGCCCAGGGACAGGGGGCGCGAGGGTGCAGTTCTTC.

The sample holds a few counts of this clone. The V gene is TRBV11-2, the J gene TRBJ2-2, with TRBD2 identical over 11 bases. The V gene end was trimmed by 5 bases and the J gene end by 4 bases; junction bases not matched to a gene: 3. Germline lookup yields CDR1 SGHAT and CDR2 FQNNGV. CDR3 length: 15 residues. Here the CDR3 DNA reads TGTGCCAGCAGCCCTCTAGCGGGAGGCACCGGGGAGCTGTTTTTT. Its translation is CASSPLAGGTGELFF.

The chain joins TRBV29-1 to TRBJ2-1, with 11 positions matching TRBD1. The CDR3 covers 16 residues. The ends lost 0 bases at V and 5 bases at J; junction bases unmatched: 6. Looked up from germline, CDR1 is SQVTM and CDR2 is ANQGSEA. In DNA, the CDR3 is TGCAGCGTTGAAGATAACGGACAGGGGGCTAACAATGAGCAGTTCTTC. It yields the protein CSVEDNGQGANNEQFF.

The CDR3 nucleotides are TGTGCCAGCTCAGTACTAGCGGGAGGGCACAATGAGCAGTTCTTC. Translation: CASSVLAGGHNEQFF. The chain employs TRBV18 and TRBJ2-1; TRBD2 matches 13 bases. The CDR3 totals 15 residues. The V and J ends lost 5 bases and 5 bases, in that order; junction bases with no gene match: 3. Germline assignment: CDR1 KGHSH and CDR2 LQKENI.

This clone has a single count. The rearrangement links TRBV28 to TRBJ1-5, with 7 bases matching TRBD1. Germline V gene lookup returns CDR1 MDHEN and CDR2 SYDVKM. The CDR3 is 17 residues long. Trimming removed 3 bases from V and 5 bases from J; junction bases left unmatched: 13. The chain's CDR3 is CASSFSHYRDSDQPQHF. The CDR3 nucleotides read TGTGCCAGCAGTTTTTCCCATTACCGGGACAGCGATCAGCCCCAGCATTTT.

This chain joins TRBV19 and TRBJ2-1, with D possibly matching TRBD1 (5 bases). Germline assignment: CDR1 LNHDA and CDR2 SQIVND (reference sequence). The CDR3 loop spans 13 amino acids. V lost 6 bases and J lost 15, with 21 bases in between. The CDR3 coding sequence is TGTGCCAGTAGCACCACCTCTAGGACAAGGGGGTTCTTC. This encodes CASSTTSRTRGFF. The full variable domain, rest sourced from reference TRBV19 and TRBJ2-1, is DGGITQSPKYLFRKEGQNVTLSCEQNLNHDAMYWYRQDPGQGLRLIYYSQIVNDFQKGDIAEGYSVSREKKESFPLTVTSAQKNPTAFYLCASSTTSRTRGFFGPGTRLTVL.

The chain is built from TRBV13 and TRBJ1-6; possible D gene TRBD1, 6 bases. The germline V gene has CDR1 PRHDT and CDR2 FYEKMQ (reference sequence). The V end lost 8 bases, the J end lost 5 bases, and 19 bases lay between the germline ends. This CDR3 is built from 16 residues. The CDR3 DNA is TGTGCCAGCCGCCTGGGGGGGCGAGGAGATAATTCACCCCTCCACTTT. Translating gives CASRLGGRGDNSPLHF.

The J gene is TRBJ1-6, the V gene TRBV19; D is possibly TRBD1 (6 bases). Trimming stripped 3 bases from V and 3 bases from J, with 9 bases between. CDR3 length: 15 residues. Germline assignment: CDR1 LNHDA and CDR2 SQIVND (reference sequence). The CDR3 loop is CASSILDSYNSPLHF. CDR3 in DNA: TGTGCCAGTAGTATTTTGGACAGCTATAATTCACCCCTCCACTTT.

The CDR3 is CASKPGHSTDTQYF. The CDR3 DNA reads TGTGCCAGTAAACCGGGACACTCGACGGATACGCAGTATTTT. V usage is TRBV2 and J usage is TRBJ2-3; D may be TRBD1 (6 bases). Germline-derived CDR1 and CDR2 are SNHLY and FYNNEI. Deletions cut 9 bases from V and 6 bases from J, with 19 bases between. The CDR3 contains 14 residues.

The gene calls are TRBV5-4 and TRBJ1-2, with 9 positions matching TRBD1. The CDR3 has 15 amino acids. Germline assignment: CDR1 SGHNT and CDR2 YYREEE (reference sequence). Trimming cost V 4 bases and J 3 bases; bases outside gene matches: 7. This CDR3 reads CASSTGTGSYYGYTF. CDR3 DNA sequence: TGTGCCAGCAGCACCGGGACAGGGAGTTACTATGGCTACACCTTC. Looking up the rest from reference TRBV5-4 and TRBJ1-2 gives the full variable domain: ETGVTQSPTHLIKTRGQQVTLRCSSQSGHNTVSWYQQALGQGPQFIFQYYREEENGRGNFPPRFSGLQFPNYSSELNVNALELDDSALYLCASSTGTGSYYGYTFGSGTRLTVV.

This clone occurred once. The rearrangement links TRBV12-3 or TRBV12-4 to TRBJ1-5; maybe TRBD1 (5 bases). Trimming removed 6 bases at V and 13 bases at J, with 19 bases between. The CDR3 runs 13 residues. CDR3 sequence: CASRWGGVPPQHF. CDR3 nucleotides: TGTGCCAGCAGATGGGGGGGGGTCCCACCTCAGCATTTT.

This rearrangement joins TRBV4-1 to TRBJ1-5, with D possibly being TRBD1 (5 bases). V lost 0 bases, J lost 6 bases, and 12 bases lay in between. This CDR3 region has 15 residues. Germline V gene sequence: CDR1 MGHRA, CDR2 YSYEKL. CDR3 region: CASSQEWGDLQPQHF. DNA for the CDR3: TGCGCCAGCAGCCAAGAATGGGGGGATCTTCAGCCCCAGCATTTT.